This T cell receptor (beta chain) was identified in a study of blood T cell repertoires in COVID-19. Sequencing was performed with immunoSEQ multiplex PCR; in TCRdb, only in-frame clones are kept and a portion is missing. The repertoire holds under 85,000 clones, with around 80% as singletons. Specimen: peripheral blood. This clonotype was obtained from a man aged 50 or older with COVID-19, enrolled during active disease.

This CDR3 reads CASSPQGYSNYGYTF. The CDR3 coding sequence is TGTGCCAGCAGCCCCCAGGGCTACTCTAACTATGGCTACACCTTC. The genes are TRBV7-9 and TRBJ1-2; TRBD1 might be the D (5 bases). The CDR3 has 15 amino acids. V lost 5 bases and J lost 0, with 13 bases in between. In germline, CDR1 is SEHNR, CDR2 FQNEAQ (reference sequence).